The 14 T cell receptor beta chains below come from one sample, sequenced in a study of T cell changes during pregnancy in multiple sclerosis. The method was immunoSEQ multiplex PCR; TCRdb's version includes in-frame clones alone and lacks a portion of them. This repertoire shows 55,000 to 85,000 clones, roughly 92% found once; its top ten account for 2%. The sample was peripheral blood, taken in the second trimester of pregnancy. The receptors stem from a female donor with multiple sclerosis, enrolled in a pregnancy study.

This clone has a single count. This chain links TRBV28 with TRBJ1-2; 7 bases align to TRBD1. Germline V gene lookup returns CDR1 MDHEN and CDR2 SYDVKM. This CDR3 spans 16 amino acids. J gave up 2 bases and V 5 bases, and 11 bases lay outside the gene matches. CDR3 DNA: TGTGCCAGCAGTCCCGACTTGGGACAGCTCAACTATGGCTACACCTTC. It is translated as CASSPDLGQLNYGYTF.

The chain carries TRBV7-3 and TRBJ1-1, with D unresolved. V lost 2 bases, J lost 1 base, and 5 bases lay in between. CDR1 and CDR2 (germline): SGHTA, FQGTGA. The CDR3 runs 13 residues. CDR3 sequence reads: CASSLQSNTEAFF. The CDR3 nucleotides are TGTGCCAGCAGCTTACAGTCGAACACTGAAGCTTTCTTT.

The chain is built from TRBV2 and TRBJ2-5, with D perhaps matching TRBD2 (5 bases). V was pared by 6 bases and J by 2 bases, with 13 bases between. Per germline, CDR1 SNHLY and CDR2 FYNNEI. This CDR3 comprises 14 residues. In DNA, the CDR3 is TGTGCCAGCAGCGATCGGACTGCTCAAGAGACCCAGTACTTC. Translation: CASSDRTAQETQYF.

This clone has a single count. V usage is TRBV5-1 and J usage is TRBJ1-6; D possibly corresponds to TRBD1 (6 bases). The CDR3 runs to 12 residues. Germline V CDR1 and CDR2: SGHRS, YFSETQ. V was pared by 3 bases and J by 13 bases, with 11 bases between. The CDR3 region is CASSSGQPPLHF. For the CDR3, the DNA is TGCGCCAGCAGCTCCGGACAGCCTCCCCTCCACTTT.

This chain joins TRBV30 and TRBJ2-5; 10 bases line up with TRBD1. Germline V CDR1 and CDR2: GTSNPN, SVGIG (reference sequence). J was trimmed by 5 bases and V by 5 bases; bases with no gene match: 2. This CDR3 region has 12 residues. This CDR3 reads CAWDRGQETQYF. The CDR3 DNA is TGTGCCTGGGACAGGGGGCAGGAGACCCAGTACTTC.

V and J are TRBV2 and TRBJ2-5, with D maybe TRBD1 (6 bases). CDR1 and CDR2 (germline): SNHLY, FYNNEI. The CDR3 spans 11 residues. V was trimmed by 8 bases and J by 4 bases, leaving 8 bases between them. CDR3 residues: CASQGPETQYF. The CDR3 DNA follows: TGTGCCAGCCAGGGGCCAGAGACCCAGTACTTC.

This chain joins TRBV2 and TRBJ1-6, with TRBD1 identical over 8 bases. The CDR3 is 11 residues long. V lost 8 bases to trimming and J lost 9 bases; unmatched junction nucleotides: 0. Germline CDR1 SNHLY, CDR2 FYNNEI. CDR3 DNA sequence: TGTGCCAGCGACAGGGGTTCACCCCTCCACTTT. Encoded protein: CASDRGSPLHF.

This clone was counted a single time. The gene calls are TRBV27 and TRBJ2-2; 12 bases are shared with TRBD2. Germline assignment: CDR1 MNHEY and CDR2 SMNVEV (reference sequence). V was clipped by 7 bases and J by 6 bases; unmatched bases: 9. CDR3 length: 16 amino acids. CDR3 DNA sequence: TGTGCCAGCAATTTTAGACTAGCGGGAGAGGCCGGGGAGCTGTTTTTT. Translated: CASNFRLAGEAGELFF.

V usage is TRBV9 and J usage is TRBJ1-6; tentative D call: TRBD1 (6 bases). Trimming removed 3 bases at V and 14 bases at J, with 18 bases between. The CDR3 extends over 14 amino acids. The germline V gene encodes CDR1 SGDLS and CDR2 YYNGEE. The CDR3 here is CASSDGDKRSTLHF. The CDR3 region has the DNA TGTGCCAGCAGCGATGGGGACAAAAGGAGCACCCTCCACTTT.

This chain links TRBV19 with TRBJ1-1, with 11 positions matching TRBD1. Germline CDR1 and CDR2: LNHDA and SQIVND (reference sequence). The CDR3 length is 14 residues. The trim removed 4 bases at V and 7 bases at J, leaving 5 bases unmatched. Here the CDR3 DNA reads TGTGCCAGTAGTAAGGACAGGGGGCGAGGTGAAGCTTTCTTT. Protein sequence: CASSKDRGRGEAFF.

The genes are TRBV6-4 and TRBJ2-1, with 11 bases fitting TRBD2. Germline V gene lookup returns CDR1 MRHNA and CDR2 SNTAGT. CDR3 length: 15 amino acids. After removal of 6 bases from V and 4 bases from J, the junction contained 5 bases not matched to a gene. Here the CDR3 DNA reads TGTGCCAGCAGCGCGACTAGCGGGAAGTACAATGAGCAGTTCTTC. Translated: CASSATSGKYNEQFF.

This chain connects TRBV25-1 to TRBJ2-3; TRBD1 might be the D (5 bases). Trimming took off 6 bases at V and 0 bases at J, with 10 bases between the two ends. The CDR3 extends over 14 amino acids. CDR1 and CDR2 from the germline V gene are MGHDK and SYGVNS. The CDR3 DNA sequence: TGTGCCAGCAGCGCAGGGCGTAGCACAGATACGCAGTATTTT. Translating gives CASSAGRSTDTQYF.

The chain couples TRBV6-5 to TRBJ2-5, with 11 bases that match TRBD2. Germline V lookup: CDR1 MNHEY, CDR2 SVGAGI. Germline trimming cut 4 bases from V and 6 bases from J; bases unmatched to any gene: 7. The CDR3 consists of 15 residues. The CDR3 DNA reads TGTGCCAGCAGTTTAGCGGGGGGGCCAGGGAAGACCCAGTACTTC. Translated: CASSLAGGPGKTQYF.

The chain is built from TRBV7-9 and TRBJ2-7; 10 bases fit TRBD1. The germline V gene has CDR1 SEHNR and CDR2 FQNEAQ (reference sequence). The CDR3 sequence is 15 residues long. The trim removed 5 bases at V and 0 bases at J, leaving 4 bases unmatched. In DNA, the CDR3 is TGTGCCAGCAGCGAGACAGGGGGCAGCTCCTACGAGCAGTACTTC. This sequence encodes CASSETGGSSYEQYF.